The 21 T cell receptor beta chains below were found in one sample sequenced in a study of identical twins. Each CDR3 protein is one row after TCRdb ran MiXCR on the 5' RACE reads. The repertoire has around 1.7 million distinct CDR3 sequences, less than 35% of them found once; the top ten carry roughly 0.3%. Sequenced input: cord blood. These receptors came from a newborn girl in good health.

This clonotype was recorded at least ten times. This chain links TRBV5-1 with TRBJ2-1; TRBD2 matches at 8 bases. There are 16 residues in the CDR3. Losses at the gene ends were 3 bases for V and 8 bases for J; bases not matched to a gene: 13. Germline assignment: CDR1 SGHRS and CDR2 YFSETQ. The CDR3 sequence: CASSYFPGLVGDEQFF. Written as DNA, the CDR3 is TGCGCCAGCAGCTATTTTCCGGGACTAGTTGGGGATGAGCAGTTCTTC. The full variable domain, in which reference TRBV5-1 and TRBJ2-1 provide the parts outside the CDR3, is KAGVTQTPRYLIKTRGQQVTLSCSPISGHRSVSWYQQTPGQGLQFLFEYFSETQRNKGNFPGRFSGRQFSNSRSEMNVSTLELGDSALYLCASSYFPGLVGDEQFFGPGTRLTVL.

This clonotype came up a few times. The J gene is TRBJ2-6, the V gene TRBV21-1; the tabulated D call, TRBD2, remains unverified against the DNA. TRBV21-1 is a known pseudogene. The CDR3 extends over 18 amino acids. The CDR3 region is CASSKGQAGSSGANVLTF. The DNA for the CDR3 is TGTGCCAGCAGCAAAGGCCAAGCGGGATCCTCTGGGGCCAACGTCCTGACTTTC.

The chain carries TRBV21-1 and TRBJ1-2. TRBV21-1 is recorded as a pseudogene. This CDR3 is 17 amino acids long. The DNA of the CDR3 is TGTGCCAGCAGCAGCCGGCGGGGGGGCAATGCTAACTATGGCTACACCTTC. Translated: CASSSRRGGNANYGYTF.

This chain joins TRBV10-3 and TRBJ2-7; 10 nucleotides match TRBD2. This CDR3 has 15 amino acids. Trimming took 5 bases from V and 4 from J; bases not matched to a gene: 8. CDR1 is ENHRY, CDR2 SYGVKD, per germline. The CDR3 region is CAISTLAGGLYEQYF. CDR3 in DNA: TGTGCCATCAGTACCTTAGCGGGGGGTTTATACGAGCAGTACTTC.

The chain employs TRBV3-1 and TRBJ1-2; D not certain. V lost 8 bases and J lost 4, with 11 bases in between. CDR1 and CDR2 (germline): LGHDT, YNNKEL (reference sequence). The CDR3 has 12 amino acids. CDR3 amino acids: CASGARGYGYTF. The CDR3 DNA is TGTGCCAGCGGAGCTAGAGGCTATGGCTACACCTTC.

The CDR3 nucleotides read TGTGCCAGCAGTCGAGTTGGGACAGGGAAGGGGAAACTGTTTTTT. It translates to CASSRVGTGKGKLFF. The V and J genes are TRBV25-1 and TRBJ1-4; the match to TRBD1 covers 9 bases. Unmatched junction bases numbered 12, after V lost 5 bases and J lost 11 bases. The V gene's germline CDR1 is MGHDK and CDR2 SYGVNS. This CDR3 is 15 amino acids long.

Written as DNA, the CDR3 is TGTGCCTGGGGCCCTCTGGGGAATGAGCAGTTCTTC. Translation: CAWGPLGNEQFF. The chain links TRBV30 to TRBJ2-1; D remains ambiguous. Germline values: CDR1 GTSNPN, CDR2 SVGIG (reference sequence). V lost 5 bases and J lost 7, with 12 bases in between. The CDR3 is 12 amino acids.

J is TRBJ1-2 and V is TRBV7-2; D possibly corresponds to TRBD1 (5 bases). The ends were cut back, 3 bases at V and 7 bases at J, with 12 bases in the middle. The germline gives CDR1 SGHTA, CDR2 FQGNSA. This CDR3 is 13 amino acids long. The CDR3 here is CASSFILGTGYTF. CDR3 DNA sequence: TGTGCCAGCAGCTTCATTTTAGGGACTGGCTACACCTTC.

This clonotype has more than one count but fewer than ten. The chain combines TRBV9 with TRBJ2-7, with D tentatively TRBD1 (5 bases). CDR3 length: 14 amino acids. The ends were cut back, 0 bases at V and 6 bases at J, with 13 bases in the middle. Germline values: CDR1 SGDLS, CDR2 YYNGEE. The CDR3 bases are TGTGCCAGCAGCGTAGCGTGTTGGCAGGGCGAGCAGTACTTC. Its protein is CASSVACWQGEQYF. Filled out from reference TRBV9 and TRBJ2-7, the complete variable domain reads DSGVTQTPKHLITATGQRVTLRCSPRSGDLSVYWYQQSLDQGLQFLIQYYNGEERAKGNILERFSAQQFPDLHSELNLSSLELGDSALYFCASSVACWQGEQYFGPGTRLTVT.

This clonotype came up many times. This chain connects TRBV27 to TRBJ2-3; 10 bases match TRBD2. V shed 6 bases, J shed 3 bases, and the junction held 6 bases outside the gene matches. CDR3 size: 15 residues. The germline CDR1 and CDR2 sequences are MNHEY and SMNVEV (reference sequence). In nucleotides, the CDR3 is TGTGCCAGCAGCCAAGGACTAGCGGTGACAGATACGCAGTATTTT. Protein product: CASSQGLAVTDTQYF.

This chain connects TRBV9 to TRBJ1-2; D ambiguous. The V and J ends lost 1 base and 8 bases respectively, with 18 bases between them. The CDR3 has 15 residues. Germline V gene data show CDR1 as SGDLS and CDR2 as YYNGEE. The CDR3: CASSVRPAPYGGYTF. In nucleotides, the CDR3 is TGTGCCAGCAGCGTACGGCCGGCCCCCTATGGGGGCTACACCTTC.

This clonotype was detected ten times or more. CDR3 sequence reads: CASSLRGNNSPLHF. DNA of the CDR3: TGTGCCAGCAGCCTTCGGGGAAACAATTCACCCCTCCACTTT. The rearrangement joins TRBV6-5 to TRBJ1-6; no firm D call. The V gene lost 6 bases and the J gene lost 7 bases, with 13 bases spanning the gap. Germline loops: CDR1 MNHEY, CDR2 SVGAGI. The CDR3 has 14 residues.

The gene calls are TRBV14 and TRBJ2-2; possible D gene TRBD2, 6 bases. The CDR3 has 15 residues. CDR1 is SGHDN and CDR2 is FVKESK in the germline V gene. The V gene lost 4 bases and the J gene lost 2 bases, with 11 bases spanning the gap. The CDR3: CASSRRRGNTGELFF. CDR3 in DNA: TGTGCCAGCAGCCGACGGCGGGGAAACACCGGGGAGCTGTTTTTT.

The V call is TRBV25-1, the J call TRBJ2-1; a weak D match, TRBD1 (7 bases). Trimming took off 5 bases at V and 0 bases at J, with 14 bases between the two ends. CDR1 and CDR2 from the germline V gene are MGHDK and SYGVNS. The CDR3 is 16 amino acids. The CDR3 sequence is CASSSLRGDSYNEQFF. The DNA of the CDR3 is TGTGCCAGCAGTTCTCTCAGGGGGGACTCCTACAATGAGCAGTTCTTC.

CDR3 coding DNA: TGTGCCAGCAGACAGGCTGGAGGTAATGAAAAACTGTTTTTT. Translating gives CASRQAGGNEKLFF. The chain links TRBV6-1 to TRBJ1-4; TRBD1 is a possible D gene (5 bases). Between the trimmed V and J ends, which lost 6 bases and 4 bases, there was a span of 12 bases. CDR1 and CDR2 from the germline V gene are MNHNS and SASEGT. The CDR3 has 14 residues.

The genes are TRBV9 and TRBJ1-3, with D unclear. The CDR3 length is 17 residues. V lost 0 bases and J lost 0, with 13 bases in between. The germline CDR1 and CDR2 sequences are SGDLS and YYNGEE. CDR3 protein: CASSVAEEPSSGNTIYF. The CDR3 DNA sequence: TGTGCCAGCAGCGTAGCAGAGGAGCCCAGCTCTGGAAACACCATATATTTT. Combining the CDR3 with reference TRBV9 and TRBJ1-3 gives the whole variable domain DSGVTQTPKHLITATGQRVTLRCSPRSGDLSVYWYQQSLDQGLQFLIQYYNGEERAKGNILERFSAQQFPDLHSELNLSSLELGDSALYFCASSVAEEPSSGNTIYFGEGSWLTVV.

This clonotype was detected ten times or more. V gene TRBV6-2 or TRBV6-3 combines with J gene TRBJ2-6; D is undetermined. The CDR3 runs to 17 residues. Per the germline V gene, CDR1 is MNHEY and CDR2 is SVGEGT. Trimming pared 0 bases from V and 0 bases from J, leaving 9 bases between. The CDR3 sequence is CASSYSGQSSGANVLTF. CDR3 coding DNA: TGTGCCAGCAGTTACTCCGGGCAGTCCTCTGGGGCCAACGTCCTGACTTTC.

The rearrangement uses TRBV19 and TRBJ2-1; 8 nucleotides align to TRBD2. The germline V gene has CDR1 LNHDA and CDR2 SQIVND (reference sequence). The CDR3 spans 14 residues. V lost 6 bases, J lost 9 bases, and 10 bases stayed unmatched. CDR3 in amino acids: CASRTGLVLGEQFF. CDR3 nucleotides: TGTGCCAGTAGGACGGGACTAGTGTTGGGTGAGCAGTTCTTC.

This clonotype was seen more than once but under ten times. The chain joins TRBV20-1 to TRBJ1-5, with D perhaps TRBD1 (6 bases). The germline V gene encodes CDR1 DFQATT and CDR2 SNEGSKA (reference sequence). The CDR3 sequence is 16 residues long. The V end lost 3 bases, the J end lost 4 bases, and 19 bases lay between the germline ends. The CDR3 protein is CSARWNLGARNQPQHF. DNA for the CDR3: TGCAGTGCTAGGTGGAATCTGGGGGCGCGTAATCAGCCCCAGCATTTT.

To note about this clonotype: The junction does not match germline at one end; this may be a read error. The V gene is TRBV10-3, the J gene TRBJ2-7, with TRBD2 matching 7 bases. CDR3 size: 15 residues. Germline V gives CDR1 ENHRY, CDR2 SYGVKD. The CDR3 is CAISESKGRGDEQSF. CDR3 sequence (DNA): TGTGCCATCAGTGAGTCGAAGGGGAGGGGTGACGAGCAGTCCTTC.

The rearrangement links TRBV6-1 to TRBJ1-1; D is unresolved. V lost 0 bases and J lost 2, with 4 bases in between. The CDR3 has 13 residues. In germline, CDR1 is MNHNS, CDR2 SASEGT. The DNA for the CDR3 is TGTGCCAGCAGTGAAGCGGCAAACACTGAAGCTTTCTTT. As protein: CASSEAANTEAFF.